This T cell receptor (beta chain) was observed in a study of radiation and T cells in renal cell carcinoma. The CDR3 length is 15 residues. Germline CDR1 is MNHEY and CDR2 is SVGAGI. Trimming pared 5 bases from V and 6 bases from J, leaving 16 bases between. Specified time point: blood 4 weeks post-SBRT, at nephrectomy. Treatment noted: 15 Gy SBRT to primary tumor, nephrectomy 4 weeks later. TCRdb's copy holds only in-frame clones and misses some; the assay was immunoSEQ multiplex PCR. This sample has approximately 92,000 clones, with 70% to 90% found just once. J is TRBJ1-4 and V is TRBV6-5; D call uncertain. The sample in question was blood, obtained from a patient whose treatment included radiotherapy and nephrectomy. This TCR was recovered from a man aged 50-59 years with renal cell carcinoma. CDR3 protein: CASSGRGGSDEKLFF. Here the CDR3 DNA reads TGTGCCAGCAGTGGCCGCGGCGGGTCGGATGAAAAACTGTTTTTT.